This T cell receptor (beta chain) originates from a study of post-analysis software for immune sequencing data. Study background: As for disease course, relapsing-remitting, secondary progressive and progressive-relapsing multiple sclerosis were all included.

Worth noting for this clonotype: The antigen is undetermined.

The CDR3 contains 15 residues. In germline, CDR1 is DFQATT, CDR2 SNEGSKA (reference sequence). V shed 1 base and J shed 0 bases, with 10 bases lying between them. Study-level findings and limits: Patients carried several TRBV segments more frequently than controls did, and TRBV5-6, TRBV5-1 and TRBV20-1 were among them. Co-batched samples clustered tightly together by F measure. Multiple sclerosis was associated with a significant reduction in normalized Chao1 diversity relative to controls.

TCR beta libraries were prepared from cDNA with unique molecular identifiers. A population of roughly 0.85 to 10 million T cells gave rise to roughly 0.5 million cDNA molecules. TCRdb used MiXCR to reprocess the PCR reads, holding one entry per CDR3 protein. The sample comprises around 260,000 distinct CDR3 sequences, about 38% of which are singletons, and around 4.8% rests with the top ten. This TCR came from a girl aged 10 to 17 with multiple sclerosis. Sequenced: blood. This chain uses TRBV20-1 with TRBJ2-1; D ambiguous. CDR3 sequence (DNA): TGCAGTGCTAGAGCTTCTGAGAGCTCCTACAATGAGCAGTTCTTC. This codes for CSARASESSYNEQFF.